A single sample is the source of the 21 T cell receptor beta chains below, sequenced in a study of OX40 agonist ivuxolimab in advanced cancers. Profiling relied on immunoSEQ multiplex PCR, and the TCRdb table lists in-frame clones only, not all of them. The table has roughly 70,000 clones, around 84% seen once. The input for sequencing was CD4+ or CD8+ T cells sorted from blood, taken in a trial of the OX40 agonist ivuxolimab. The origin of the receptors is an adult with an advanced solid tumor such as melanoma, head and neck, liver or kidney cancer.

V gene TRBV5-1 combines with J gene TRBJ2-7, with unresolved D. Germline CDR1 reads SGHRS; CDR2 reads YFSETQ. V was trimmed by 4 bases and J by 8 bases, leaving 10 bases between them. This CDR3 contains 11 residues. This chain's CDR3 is CASSPLSQQYF. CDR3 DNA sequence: TGCGCCAGCAGCCCCCTTTCCCAGCAGTACTTC.

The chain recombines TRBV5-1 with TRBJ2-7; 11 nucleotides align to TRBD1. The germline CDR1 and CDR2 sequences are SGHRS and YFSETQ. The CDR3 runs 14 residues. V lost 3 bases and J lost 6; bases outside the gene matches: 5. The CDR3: CASSWGQGEGEQYF. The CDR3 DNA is TGCGCCAGCAGCTGGGGACAGGGGGAAGGCGAGCAGTACTTC.

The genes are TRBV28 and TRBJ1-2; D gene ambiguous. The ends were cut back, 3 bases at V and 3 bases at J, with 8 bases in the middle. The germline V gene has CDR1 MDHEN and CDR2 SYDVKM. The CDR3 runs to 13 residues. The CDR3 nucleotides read TGTGCCAGCAGTTTTTCAGGTGACTATGGCTACACCTTC. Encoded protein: CASSFSGDYGYTF.

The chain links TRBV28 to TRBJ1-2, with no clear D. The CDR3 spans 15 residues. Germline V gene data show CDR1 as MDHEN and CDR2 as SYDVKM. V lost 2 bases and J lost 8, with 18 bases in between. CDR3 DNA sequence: TGTGCCAGCAGTTTACTCTCGCTGGCAGCTTCCGGCTACACCTTC. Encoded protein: CASSLLSLAASGYTF.

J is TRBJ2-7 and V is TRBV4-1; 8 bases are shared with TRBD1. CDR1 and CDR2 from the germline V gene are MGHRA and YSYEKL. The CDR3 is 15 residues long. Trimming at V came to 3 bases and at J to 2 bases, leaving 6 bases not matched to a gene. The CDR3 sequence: CASSQSQGAPYEQYF. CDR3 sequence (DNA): TGCGCCAGCAGCCAGTCTCAGGGGGCCCCCTACGAGCAGTACTTC.

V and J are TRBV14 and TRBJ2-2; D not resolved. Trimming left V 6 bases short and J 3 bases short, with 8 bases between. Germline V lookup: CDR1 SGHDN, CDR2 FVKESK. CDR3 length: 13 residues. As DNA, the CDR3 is TGTGCCAGCAGTCTAACAGACACCGGGGAGCTGTTTTTT. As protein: CASSLTDTGELFF.

The CDR3 loop reads CASSAYTDTQYF. The CDR3 bases are TGTGCCAGCAGTGCCTACACAGATACGCAGTATTTT. This rearrangement joins TRBV6-1 to TRBJ2-3; D remains ambiguous. Trimming took 4 bases from V and 2 from J, leaving 4 bases between them. CDR1 is MNHNS, CDR2 SASEGT, per germline. This CDR3 is built from 12 residues.

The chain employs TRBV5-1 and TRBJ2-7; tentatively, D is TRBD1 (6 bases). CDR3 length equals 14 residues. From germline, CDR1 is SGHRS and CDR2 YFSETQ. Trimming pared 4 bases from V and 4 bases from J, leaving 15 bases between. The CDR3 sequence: CASSPSGTLYEQYF. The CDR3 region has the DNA TGCGCCAGCAGCCCATCCGGGACACTGTACGAGCAGTACTTC.

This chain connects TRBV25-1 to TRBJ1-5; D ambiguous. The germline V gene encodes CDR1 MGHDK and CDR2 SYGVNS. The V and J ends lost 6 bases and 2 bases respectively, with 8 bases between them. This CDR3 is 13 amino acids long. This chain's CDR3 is CASRESGNQPQHF. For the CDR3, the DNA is TGTGCCAGCAGGGAGTCAGGCAATCAGCCCCAGCATTTT.

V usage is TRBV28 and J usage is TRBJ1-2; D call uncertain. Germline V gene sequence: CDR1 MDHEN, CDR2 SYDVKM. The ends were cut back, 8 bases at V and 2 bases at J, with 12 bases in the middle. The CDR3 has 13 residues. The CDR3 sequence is CASRTAGNYGYTF. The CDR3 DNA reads TGTGCCAGCCGGACGGCCGGAAACTATGGCTACACCTTC.

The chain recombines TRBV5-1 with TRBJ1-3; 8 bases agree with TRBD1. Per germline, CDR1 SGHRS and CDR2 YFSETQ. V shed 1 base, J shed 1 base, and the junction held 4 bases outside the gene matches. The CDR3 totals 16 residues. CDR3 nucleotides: TGCGCCAGCAGCTTGAGTACAGGGGGGTCTGGAAACACCATATATTTT. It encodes CASSLSTGGSGNTIYF.

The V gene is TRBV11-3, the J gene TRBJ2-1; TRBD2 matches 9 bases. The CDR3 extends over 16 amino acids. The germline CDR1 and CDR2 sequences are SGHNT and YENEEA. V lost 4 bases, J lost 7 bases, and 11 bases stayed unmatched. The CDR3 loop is CASSWSWAGGRNEQFF. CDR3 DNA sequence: TGTGCCAGCAGCTGGTCTTGGGCGGGAGGGCGGAATGAGCAGTTCTTC.

CDR3 sequence: CASSPRSGGRLDTQYF. The CDR3 DNA is TGTGCCAGCAGCCCTAGAAGCGGGGGGAGGTTGGATACGCAGTATTTT. V usage is TRBV7-3 and J usage is TRBJ2-3; TRBD2 matches at 9 bases. V lost 5 bases to trimming and J lost 6 bases; unmatched junction nucleotides: 12. The CDR3 has 16 residues. In germline, CDR1 is SGHTA, CDR2 FQGTGA.

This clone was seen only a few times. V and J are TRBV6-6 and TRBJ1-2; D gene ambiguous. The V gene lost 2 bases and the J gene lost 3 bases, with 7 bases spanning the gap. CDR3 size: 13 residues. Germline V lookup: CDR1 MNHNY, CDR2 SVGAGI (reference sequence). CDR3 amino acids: CASSYVGHYGYTF. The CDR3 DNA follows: TGTGCCAGCAGTTACGTTGGTCACTATGGCTACACCTTC.

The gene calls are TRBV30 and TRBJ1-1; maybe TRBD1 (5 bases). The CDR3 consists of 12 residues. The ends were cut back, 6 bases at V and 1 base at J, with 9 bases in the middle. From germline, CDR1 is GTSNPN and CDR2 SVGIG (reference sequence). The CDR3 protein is CACSRANTEAFF. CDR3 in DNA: TGTGCCTGTAGCAGGGCGAACACTGAAGCTTTCTTT.

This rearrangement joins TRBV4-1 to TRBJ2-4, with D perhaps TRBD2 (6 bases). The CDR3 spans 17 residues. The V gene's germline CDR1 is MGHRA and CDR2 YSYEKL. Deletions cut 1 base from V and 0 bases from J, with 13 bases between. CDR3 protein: CASSQGGGREAKNIQYF. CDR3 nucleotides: TGCGCCAGCAGCCAAGGTGGAGGGAGAGAAGCCAAAAACATTCAGTACTTC.

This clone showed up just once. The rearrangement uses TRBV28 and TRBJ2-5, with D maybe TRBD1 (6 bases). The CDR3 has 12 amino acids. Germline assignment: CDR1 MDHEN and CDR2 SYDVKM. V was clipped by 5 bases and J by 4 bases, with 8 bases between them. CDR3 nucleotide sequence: TGTGCCAGCAGTCTGACAGGAGAGACCCAGTACTTC. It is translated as CASSLTGETQYF.

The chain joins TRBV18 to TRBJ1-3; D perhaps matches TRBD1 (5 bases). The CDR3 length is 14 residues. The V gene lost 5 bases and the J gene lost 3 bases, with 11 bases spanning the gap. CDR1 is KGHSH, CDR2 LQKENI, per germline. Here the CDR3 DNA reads TGTGCCAGCTCAACCAGGGAGGTTGGAAACACCATATATTTT. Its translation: CASSTREVGNTIYF.

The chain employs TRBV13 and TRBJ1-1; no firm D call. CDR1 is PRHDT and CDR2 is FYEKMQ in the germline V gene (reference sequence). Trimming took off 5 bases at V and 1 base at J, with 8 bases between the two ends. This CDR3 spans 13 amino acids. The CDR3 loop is CASSPRGNTEAFF. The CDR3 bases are TGTGCCAGCAGCCCCCGGGGGAACACTGAAGCTTTCTTT.

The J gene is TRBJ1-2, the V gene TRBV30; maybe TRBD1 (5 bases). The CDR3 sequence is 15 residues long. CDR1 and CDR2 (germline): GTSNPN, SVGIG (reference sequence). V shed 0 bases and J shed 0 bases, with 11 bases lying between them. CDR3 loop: CAWSVRGTANYGYTF. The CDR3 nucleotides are TGTGCCTGGAGTGTACGAGGGACGGCTAACTATGGCTACACCTTC.

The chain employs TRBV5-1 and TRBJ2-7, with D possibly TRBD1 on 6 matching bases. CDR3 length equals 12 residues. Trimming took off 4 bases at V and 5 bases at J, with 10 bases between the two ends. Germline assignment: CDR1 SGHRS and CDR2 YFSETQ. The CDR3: CASSQGKHEQYF. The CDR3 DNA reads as TGCGCCAGCAGCCAGGGGAAGCACGAGCAGTACTTC.